This TCR beta chain is from a study of shared clonotypes between healthy human individuals. Germline CDR1 is SGDLS and CDR2 is YYNGEE. After removal of 4 bases from V and 2 bases from J, the junction contained 7 bases not matched to a gene. This CDR3 comprises 16 residues. Produced via immunoSEQ multiplex PCR; TCRdb's table is partial and in-frame only. This sample carries over a million clones, about 84% of them seen once, and the ten largest clones take roughly 0.62%. This clone was detected only once. This sequence joins TRBV9 and TRBJ2-3; 10 nucleotides match TRBD2. This clonotype originated in a man aged 18 to 35 in good health. Some clones in this sample may be carry-over from other donors' samples. The sequenced material came from memory CD4+ T cells from PBMCs. As for subset: CD45RA-negative fraction. CDR3 bases: TGTGCCAGCAGCCCCCAGACTAGCGGGTTCACAGATACGCAGTATTTT. Amino acids: CASSPQTSGFTDTQYF. The full variable domain, its missing parts supplied by reference TRBV9 and TRBJ2-3, is DSGVTQTPKHLITATGQRVTLRCSPRSGDLSVYWYQQSLDQGLQFLIQYYNGEERAKGNILERFSAQQFPDLHSELNLSSLELGDSALYFCASSPQTSGFTDTQYFGPGTRLTVL.